This record covers a single T cell receptor (beta chain). Antigen: not known. The source of the sample is a study of cytotoxic CD8 clonotypes in ibrutinib-treated CLL. General study findings and limits: Treatment left the uncommon public clonotypes either contracted or stable in frequency. Measured clonality at baseline was greater than in age-matched healthy donors and tracked with circulating CD8+ T-cell counts.

Sequencing used immunoSEQ multiplex PCR; TCRdb keeps in-frame clones, though not all of them. The repertoire holds 150,000 to 250,000 clones, with around three quarters as singletons. The V segment lost 6 bases and the J segment 6 bases; nucleotides outside the gene matches: 6. The V gene's germline CDR1 is KGHSH and CDR2 LQKENI. The CDR3 has 14 residues. This chain connects TRBV18 to TRBJ2-7; 12 bases match TRBD1. The source was PBMCs, collected after 24 months of ibrutinib treatment. This receptor was taken from a human donor with chronic lymphocytic leukemia. The CDR3 coding sequence is TGTGCCAGCTCTACCGGGGACAGGGGGCGCGAGCAGTACTTC. It specifies CASSTGDRGREQYF.